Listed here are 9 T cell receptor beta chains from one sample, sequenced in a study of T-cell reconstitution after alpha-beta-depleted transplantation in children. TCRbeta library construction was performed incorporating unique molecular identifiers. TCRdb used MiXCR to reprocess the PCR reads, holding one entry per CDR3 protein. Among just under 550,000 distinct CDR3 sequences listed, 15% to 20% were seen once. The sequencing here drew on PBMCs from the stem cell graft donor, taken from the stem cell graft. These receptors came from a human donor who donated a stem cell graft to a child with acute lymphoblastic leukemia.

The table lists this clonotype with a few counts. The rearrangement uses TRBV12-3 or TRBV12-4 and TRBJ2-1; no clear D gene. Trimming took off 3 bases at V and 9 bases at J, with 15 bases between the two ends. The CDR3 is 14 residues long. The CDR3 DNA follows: TGTGCCAGCAGTTTGCGAAAAGGGCACAGTGAGCAGTTCTTC. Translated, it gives CASSLRKGHSEQFF.

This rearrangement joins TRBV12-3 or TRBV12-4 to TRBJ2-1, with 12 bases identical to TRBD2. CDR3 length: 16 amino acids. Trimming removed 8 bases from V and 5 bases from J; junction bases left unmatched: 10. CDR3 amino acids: CASRLGLAGGNNEQFF. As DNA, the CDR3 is TGTGCCAGCCGACTAGGGCTAGCGGGAGGGAACAATGAGCAGTTCTTC.

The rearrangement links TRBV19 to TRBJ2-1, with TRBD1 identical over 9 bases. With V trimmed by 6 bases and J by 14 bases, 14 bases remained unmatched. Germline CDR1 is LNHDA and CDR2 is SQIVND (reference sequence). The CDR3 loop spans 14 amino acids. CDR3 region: CASRGGQGVYVEFF. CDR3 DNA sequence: TGTGCCAGTAGGGGGGGACAGGGCGTTTATGTGGAGTTCTTC. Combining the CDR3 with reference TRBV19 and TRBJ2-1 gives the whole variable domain DGGITQSPKYLFRKEGQNVTLSCEQNLNHDAMYWYRQDPGQGLRLIYYSQIVNDFQKGDIAEGYSVSREKKESFPLTVTSAQKNPTAFYLCASRGGQGVYVEFFGPGTRLTVL.

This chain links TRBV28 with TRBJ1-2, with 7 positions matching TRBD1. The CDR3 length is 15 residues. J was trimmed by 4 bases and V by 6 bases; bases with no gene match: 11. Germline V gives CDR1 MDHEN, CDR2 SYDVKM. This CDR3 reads CASRKTGTGFYGYTF. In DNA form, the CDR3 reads TGTGCCAGCAGGAAGACAGGGACCGGGTTCTATGGCTACACCTTC.

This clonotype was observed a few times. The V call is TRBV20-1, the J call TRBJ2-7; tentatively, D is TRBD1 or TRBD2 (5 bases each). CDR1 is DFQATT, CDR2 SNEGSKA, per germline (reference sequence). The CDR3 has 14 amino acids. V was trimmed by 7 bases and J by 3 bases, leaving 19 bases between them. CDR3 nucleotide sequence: TGCAGTGTCAGAGGGGAAGGGGATTTCTACGAGCAGTACTTC. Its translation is CSVRGEGDFYEQYF.

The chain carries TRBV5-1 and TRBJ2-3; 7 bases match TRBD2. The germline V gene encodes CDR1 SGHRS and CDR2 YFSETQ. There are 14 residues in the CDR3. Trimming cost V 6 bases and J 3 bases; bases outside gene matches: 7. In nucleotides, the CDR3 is TGCGCCAGCACTCGCGCGGGAGCGACAGATACGCAGTATTTT. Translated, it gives CASTRAGATDTQYF.

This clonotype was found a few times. The CDR3 reads CASSERTGVYNSPLHF. The CDR3, as DNA: TGTGCCAGCAGCGAGAGGACAGGGGTTTATAATTCACCCCTCCACTTT. The chain combines TRBV27 with TRBJ1-6; TRBD1 matches at 9 bases. This CDR3 is built from 16 residues. Germline loops: CDR1 MNHEY, CDR2 SMNVEV (reference sequence). J gave up 4 bases and V 6 bases, and 7 bases lay outside the gene matches.

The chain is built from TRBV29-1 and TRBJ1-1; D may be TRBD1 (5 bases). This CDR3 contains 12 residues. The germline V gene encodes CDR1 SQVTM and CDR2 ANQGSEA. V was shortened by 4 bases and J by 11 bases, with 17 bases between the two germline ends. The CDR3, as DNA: TGCAGCGTTGTTGGGGGTCTTGTGGGGGCTTTCTTT. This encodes CSVVGGLVGAFF.

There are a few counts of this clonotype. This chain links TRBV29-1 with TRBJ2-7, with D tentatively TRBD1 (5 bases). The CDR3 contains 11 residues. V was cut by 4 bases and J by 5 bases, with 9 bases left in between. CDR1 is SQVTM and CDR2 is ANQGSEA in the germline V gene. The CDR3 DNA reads TGCAGCGTTGGTTGGGGCGACGAGCAGTACTTC. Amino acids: CSVGWGDEQYF.